This passage covers 20 T cell receptor beta chains from one sample sequenced in a study of CD8+ T cells in alopecia areata. Following RNA extraction, reverse transcription yielded cDNA that acted as the sequencing template. Sequencing used immunoSEQ multiplex PCR; TCRdb keeps in-frame clones, though not all of them. The sample has 65,000 to 95,000 clones, roughly 51% seen once. Sequencing used NKG2D-high CD8+ T cells sorted from blood. The receptor source for this set is a human donor with alopecia areata.

V and J are TRBV28 and TRBJ2-1; D is unresolved. Germline assignment: CDR1 MDHEN and CDR2 SYDVKM. The CDR3 has 14 residues. Trimming removed 2 bases at V and 6 bases at J, with 11 bases between. This CDR3 is CASSLRGALNEQFF. The DNA for the CDR3 is TGTGCCAGCAGTTTACGTGGCGCGCTCAATGAGCAGTTCTTC.

This clone was seen more than once but under ten times. The chain employs TRBV27 and TRBJ2-3; perhaps TRBD1 as D (5 bases). CDR1 and CDR2 from the germline V gene are MNHEY and SMNVEV (reference sequence). CDR3 length: 14 residues. The V gene lost 5 bases and the J gene lost 4 bases, with 13 bases spanning the gap. CDR3 in amino acids: CASSTNRYPDTQYF. CDR3 nucleotide sequence: TGTGCCAGCAGTACCAACAGGTACCCAGATACGCAGTATTTT.

This rearrangement joins TRBV27 to TRBJ2-3, with D unclear. Trimming pared 3 bases from V and 6 bases from J, leaving 7 bases between. The CDR3 has 12 residues. Germline assignment: CDR1 MNHEY and CDR2 SMNVEV (reference sequence). The CDR3: CASSLSLDTQYF. CDR3 nucleotides: TGTGCCAGCAGTTTGAGTCTGGATACGCAGTATTTT.

This clone was recorded once. The V and J genes are TRBV18 and TRBJ2-7; possible D gene TRBD2, 6 bases. Trimming took off 2 bases at V and 0 bases at J, with 8 bases between the two ends. CDR3 length equals 14 residues. Germline V lookup: CDR1 KGHSH, CDR2 LQKENI. CDR3: CASSPGTSSYEQYF. The CDR3 bases are TGTGCCAGCTCACCAGGGACTTCCTCCTACGAGCAGTACTTC. The variable domain in full, with the rest retrieved from reference TRBV18 and TRBJ2-7, is NAGVMQNPRHLVRRRGQEARLRCSPMKGHSHVYWYRQLPEEGLKFMVYLQKENIIDESGMPKERFSAEFPKEGPSILRIQQVVRGDSAAYFCASSPGTSSYEQYFGPGTRLTVT.

The V call is TRBV6-5, the J call TRBJ2-1; a possible D gene is TRBD2 (5 bases). There are 15 residues in the CDR3. The ends were cut back, 8 bases at V and 0 bases at J, with 14 bases in the middle. CDR1 and CDR2 from the germline V gene are MNHEY and SVGAGI. CDR3 sequence (DNA): TGTGCCAGCGGTTCGGGATTAAGCTCCTACAATGAGCAGTTCTTC. This encodes CASGSGLSSYNEQFF.

Only a few counts were recorded for this clone. The J gene is TRBJ2-7, the V gene TRBV28, with D maybe TRBD2 (6 bases). This CDR3 is 13 amino acids long. Trimming left V 6 bases short and J 2 bases short, with 11 bases between. Germline V CDR1 and CDR2: MDHEN, SYDVKM. The CDR3 DNA reads as TGTGCCAGCAGCCCCAGGGAGGCCTACGAGCAGTACTTC. Its protein product is CASSPREAYEQYF.

Only a few counts were recorded for this clone. V gene TRBV28 combines with J gene TRBJ2-7; TRBD1 aligns across 7 bases. The CDR3 runs 16 residues. The germline V gene encodes CDR1 MDHEN and CDR2 SYDVKM. V lost 3 bases, J lost 3 bases, and 11 bases stayed unmatched. The CDR3 here is CASSFGPEGASYEQYF. CDR3 bases: TGTGCCAGCAGTTTTGGGCCCGAGGGGGCAAGCTACGAGCAGTACTTC.

The chain employs TRBV27 and TRBJ1-5; no definite D call. The V end lost 5 bases, the J end lost 3 bases, and 11 bases lay between the germline ends. The CDR3 runs to 14 residues. CDR1 is MNHEY and CDR2 is SMNVEV in the germline V gene (reference sequence). The CDR3 bases are TGTGCCAGCAGTCCCGACGGACCCAATCAGCCCCAGCATTTT. Translation gives CASSPDGPNQPQHF.

This chain uses TRBV13 with TRBJ1-1; D is possibly TRBD1 (6 bases). The CDR3 is 13 amino acids. Germline loops: CDR1 PRHDT, CDR2 FYEKMQ (reference sequence). Between the trimmed V and J ends, which lost 5 bases and 8 bases, there was a span of 15 bases. The chain's CDR3 is CASSTSDRPEAFF. DNA of the CDR3: TGTGCCAGCAGCACCTCGGACAGACCAGAAGCTTTCTTT.

The chain has TRBV4-3 and TRBJ2-1, with a tentative D call TRBD2 (6 bases). V was trimmed by 0 bases and J by 0 bases, leaving 15 bases between them. In germline, CDR1 is LGHNA, CDR2 YSLEER. The CDR3 length is 18 residues. The DNA for the CDR3 is TGCGCCAGCAGCCAAGAGGCAGGCGGGATCAGCTCCTACAATGAGCAGTTCTTC. Protein: CASSQEAGGISSYNEQFF.

For this clone: Other DNA sequences of this sample code for an identical CDR3. The rearrangement uses TRBV28 and TRBJ1-1, with D uncertain. Looked up from germline, CDR1 is MDHEN and CDR2 is SYDVKM. The CDR3 has 11 residues. The V and J ends lost 6 bases and 4 bases respectively, with 6 bases between them. Written as DNA, the CDR3 is TGTGCCAGCAGCCTGGGCACTGAAGCTTTCTTT. This gives the protein CASSLGTEAFF.

A few counts support this clone. This chain uses TRBV29-1 with TRBJ1-2, with D tentatively TRBD1 (6 bases). Trimming removed 6 bases at V and 8 bases at J, with 16 bases between. The CDR3 runs to 12 residues. Germline V CDR1 and CDR2: SQVTM, ANQGSEA. CDR3 sequence (DNA): TGCAGCGTCCCACAGGGCGGAGAAGGCTACACCTTC. Its protein is CSVPQGGEGYTF.

This clone was recorded a few times. The genes are TRBV9 and TRBJ2-3; 10 nucleotides match TRBD2. The V and J ends lost 3 bases and 4 bases, in that order; junction bases with no gene match: 14. This CDR3 is built from 18 residues. Per germline, CDR1 SGDLS and CDR2 YYNGEE. CDR3 DNA: TGTGCCAGCAGCGCTCTTAGCACCACTAGCGGGGTATCAGATACGCAGTATTTT. Amino acid sequence: CASSALSTTSGVSDTQYF.

This clone was found a few times. The CDR3 is CASSEDEGLLGAFF. Written as DNA, the CDR3 is TGTGCCAGCAGTGAAGATGAGGGACTCCTGGGAGCTTTCTTT. The rearrangement uses TRBV6-1 and TRBJ1-1, with D maybe TRBD1 (5 bases). Germline V lookup: CDR1 MNHNS, CDR2 SASEGT. This CDR3 has 14 residues. Trimming left V 1 base short and J 10 bases short, with 16 bases between.

This clone turned up a few times. V usage is TRBV21-1 and J usage is TRBJ2-7. TRBV21-1 is labeled a pseudogene. The CDR3 spans 14 residues. The CDR3 loop is CASRGRIGFYEQYF. Written as DNA, the CDR3 is TGTGCCAGCAGGGGACGGATAGGCTTCTACGAGCAGTACTTC.

For this clone: Other DNA sequences in this sample translate to the same CDR3. The V and J genes are TRBV6-5 and TRBJ2-3, with D unclear. V was pared by 2 bases and J by 3 bases, with 3 bases between. CDR3 size: 12 residues. Germline CDR1 is MNHEY and CDR2 is SVGAGI. In nucleotides, the CDR3 is TGTGCCAGCAGTTACGGAACAGATACGCAGTATTTT. Translation: CASSYGTDTQYF.

The chain recombines TRBV29-1 with TRBJ2-1; 7 bases are a match to TRBD1. The CDR3 totals 15 residues. Trimming took 5 bases from V and 2 from J; bases not matched to a gene: 9. Per germline, CDR1 SQVTM and CDR2 ANQGSEA. In DNA, the CDR3 is TGCAGCGTTTCCGGGACAGACTTCACCTACAATGAGCAGTTCTTC. Translation: CSVSGTDFTYNEQFF.

The chain joins TRBV30 to TRBJ2-2; perhaps TRBD1 as D (6 bases). The germline gives CDR1 GTSNPN, CDR2 SVGIG (reference sequence). The CDR3 is 13 residues long. Deletions cut 5 bases from V and 4 bases from J, with 11 bases between. The DNA of the CDR3 is TGTGCCTGGGATAAGGACAGCACCGGGGAGCTGTTTTTT. Amino acid sequence: CAWDKDSTGELFF.

The rearrangement uses TRBV7-9 and TRBJ2-5; D is ambiguous. The CDR3 contains 15 residues. V dropped 2 bases and J dropped 4 bases, with 14 bases sitting between them. In germline, CDR1 is SEHNR, CDR2 FQNEAQ (reference sequence). CDR3 protein: CASSLRSVWAETQYF. The CDR3 bases are TGTGCCAGCAGCTTAAGATCCGTATGGGCAGAGACCCAGTACTTC.

The chain recombines TRBV29-1 with TRBJ2-3; D call uncertain. CDR1 and CDR2 from the germline V gene are SQVTM and ANQGSEA. This CDR3 has 13 residues. V was cut by 3 bases and J by 5 bases, with 12 bases left in between. The CDR3 coding sequence is TGCAGCGTTGACCCTCTCTCTCTAGATACGCAGTATTTT. Encoded protein: CSVDPLSLDTQYF.